The next 2 T cell receptor beta chains were all read from a single sample in a study of CD8 T cells in Susac syndrome. cDNA came from approximately 0.5 to 1 ug RNA primed by random hexamers. Using its own MiXCR run on the immunoSEQ multiplex PCR reads, TCRdb lists one record per CDR3 protein. The sample has roughly 80,000 distinct CDR3 sequences; about 94% are singletons. The sequenced material came from CD8+ T cells from PBMCs. The receptor source for this set is a human donor in good health.

The gene calls are TRBV29-1 and TRBJ1-1, with a possible D match to TRBD1 (6 bases). CDR3 length: 13 amino acids. V gave up 4 bases and J gave up 4 bases, with 13 bases separating them. Germline V gene data show CDR1 as SQVTM and CDR2 as ANQGSEA. This chain's CDR3 is CSVVKGGATEAFF. The CDR3, as DNA: TGCAGCGTTGTAAAAGGGGGAGCCACTGAAGCTTTCTTT.

Only one count was recorded for this clonotype. At one boundary the junction diverges from the germline segment, which might be a read error. The rearrangement links TRBV4-1 to TRBJ2-7; D gene uncertain. Germline CDR1 and CDR2: MGHRA and YSYEKL. The CDR3 loop spans 12 amino acids. This CDR3 is CASSQGSSEQYF. In nucleotides, the CDR3 is TGCGCCAGCAGCCAAGGGTCCTCCGAGCAGTACTTC.